The source of this T cell receptor beta chain is a study of blood T cell repertoires in COVID-19 (dated by TCRdb to between 2020 and 2021). In terms of the full investigation: The collaborator samples originated in the United States, Italy and Spain and spanned the acute and convalescent phases of COVID-19. Where HLA class I and class II types were available, the types were taken from metadata supplied by the sample provider, not from assay-based typing. Subjects who had been exposed to COVID-19, were actively infected with it, or had recovered from it provided the deeply sampled blood TCRbeta repertoires that made up the dataset. The sample metadata nearly always contained a de-identified subject ID, COVID-19 status, age in years and sex. The repertoires were released in a freely available public database intended as a resource for research on the immune response to SARS-CoV-2. Samples came from the ongoing ImmuneRACE study (first 160 participants) plus 1,254 subjects from 6 global collaborators. The prospective study material was composed of cDNA or gDNA derived from T cells, B-cell-depleted T cells, or PBMCs.

V and J are truncated by 5 bases and 4 bases respectively, leaving an intervening sequence of 14 bases. The CDR3 covers 14 residues, taking in both the cysteine and the phenylalanine. The entry retains the CDR3 DNA only, 42 bases that are in frame from base 1. From the germline V gene, CDR1 is SGHNT and CDR2 is YENEEA. What the research found in general, with its limitations: The quantity of clinical and demographic metadata differed by source and by participant and was supplied without curation.

Turning to this clone: The target of this receptor is not known. Base qualities are not at hand, and no much larger clone is one base apart.

TCRbeta CDR3 regions were amplified from genomic DNA using the immunoSEQ Assay, a bias-controlled multiplex PCR. For the original study's pipeline: The number of nucleated cells in each sample was estimated from the amplification of reference gene primers within the assay. To quantify the absolute abundance of each unique TCRbeta CDR3 rearrangement, sequence reads were collapsed and filtered. For each sample, productive Simpson clonality was calculated as the square root of Simpson's diversity index across productive rearrangements. Here the immuneACCESS table is served through TCRdb, limited to in-frame sequences with V and J called. Missing clones are a known gap in these copies; in checked studies unresolved V genes cover under half, and the rest lacks a known reason. D and trimming come from the DNA, and the V and J calls and clone size come from that table. The sample table lists 250,000 or so clones, 80% to 90% of them with a count of one. Together, the top ten hold 6.2% of the sample.

Collaborating institutions collected whole blood in K2EDTA tubes following their own protocols. For TCRbeta analysis, collaborators shipped samples as frozen whole blood, isolated PBMCs, or DNA extracted from either of those sample types. The chain links TRBV11-3 with TRBJ1-2; no confident D gene assignment can be made. The sequencing input was peripheral blood. This clonotype was sampled from a man aged 55-75 years with acute or convalescent COVID-19. CDR3 protein: CASSPNDIPYGYTF. The nucleotide sequence reads TGTGCCAGCAGCCCAAACGACATCCCCTATGGCTACACCTTC.